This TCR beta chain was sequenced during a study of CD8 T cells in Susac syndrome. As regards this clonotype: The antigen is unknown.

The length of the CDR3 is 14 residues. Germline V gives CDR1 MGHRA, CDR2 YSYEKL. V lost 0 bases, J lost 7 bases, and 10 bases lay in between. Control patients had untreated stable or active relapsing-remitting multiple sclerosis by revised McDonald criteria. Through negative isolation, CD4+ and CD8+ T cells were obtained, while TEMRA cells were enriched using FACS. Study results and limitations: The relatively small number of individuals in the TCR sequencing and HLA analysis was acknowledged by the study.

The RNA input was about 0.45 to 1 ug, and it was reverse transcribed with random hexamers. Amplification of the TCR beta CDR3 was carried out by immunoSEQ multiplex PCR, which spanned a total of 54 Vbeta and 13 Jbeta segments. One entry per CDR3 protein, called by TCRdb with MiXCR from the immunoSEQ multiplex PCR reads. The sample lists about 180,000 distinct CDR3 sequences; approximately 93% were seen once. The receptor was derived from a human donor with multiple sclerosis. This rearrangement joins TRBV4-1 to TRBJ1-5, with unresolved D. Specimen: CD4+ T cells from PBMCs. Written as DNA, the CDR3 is TGCGCCAGCAGCCAAGATCGGTCTTGGCAGCCCCAGCATTTT. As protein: CASSQDRSWQPQHF.